This entry is about one T cell receptor (beta chain). The data were obtained in a study of blood T cell repertoires in COVID-19. About the research overall: Samples of COVID-19 (acute and convalescent) were obtained from the United States, Italy and Spain. In each case, the material was cDNA or gDNA derived from T cells, B-cell-depleted T cells, or PBMCs.

Using immunoSEQ multiplex PCR, the repertoire was profiled, and TCRdb retains in-frame clones only, with some absent. The data contain 60,000 to 90,000 clones, approximately 85% of them singletons. Unmatched junction bases numbered 3, after V lost 4 bases and J lost 0 bases. The CDR3 runs 16 residues. Germline V lookup: CDR1 KGHSH, CDR2 LQKENI. Seattle-derived patients entered the study during active infection and were followed longitudinally. The J gene is TRBJ1-6, the V gene TRBV18; 7 bases align to TRBD1. Source material: peripheral blood. This TCR was sampled from a man in his 60s with COVID-19, enrolled during active disease. The CDR3 nucleotides read TGTGCCAGCTCACAACAGGGGAGCTCCTATAATTCACCCCTCCACTTT. Amino acids: CASSQQGSSYNSPLHF.